Presented here are 15 T cell receptor beta chains from one specimen sequenced in a study of CD8 T cells in Susac syndrome. Random-hexamer reverse transcription was applied to about 0.45 to 1 ug RNA. From the immunoSEQ multiplex PCR reads, TCRdb called clonotypes with MiXCR, one entry per CDR3 protein. The sample contains approximately 130,000 distinct CDR3 sequences, about 93% of which appear only once. The sequencing input was CD8+ T cells from PBMCs. All receptors come from a human donor with multiple sclerosis.

CDR3 coding DNA: TGTGCCAGCAGCTACGCCAGCGGGGCCGGTGGGACCCAGTACTTC. This sequence encodes CASSYASGAGGTQYF. The J gene is TRBJ2-5, the V gene TRBV7-2, with 7 positions matching TRBD2. CDR1 is SGHTA, CDR2 FQGNSA, per germline. This CDR3 is built from 15 residues. J was trimmed by 7 bases and V by 4 bases; bases with no gene match: 12.

V gene TRBV6-2 or TRBV6-3 combines with J gene TRBJ2-7; perhaps D is TRBD1 or TRBD2 (5 bases each). Between the trimmed V and J ends, which lost 4 bases and 2 bases, there was a span of 15 bases. CDR1 is MNHEY, CDR2 SVGEGT, per germline. The CDR3 spans 15 residues. CDR3 coding DNA: TGTGCCAGCAGTTTCCTCCGGGACGGTCCCTACGAGCAGTACTTC. Its protein is CASSFLRDGPYEQYF.

V gene TRBV12-3 or TRBV12-4 combines with J gene TRBJ2-1; D may be TRBD1 (5 bases). The V gene lost 3 bases and the J gene lost 7 bases, with 10 bases spanning the gap. There are 13 residues in the CDR3. The CDR3: CASSLAGWNEQFF. DNA of the CDR3: TGTGCCAGCAGTTTGGCAGGGTGGAATGAGCAGTTCTTC.

CDR3 nucleotide sequence: TGTGCCAGCACCGAATGGGGGGTGAACGGCTACACCTTC. This sequence encodes CASTEWGVNGYTF. The V gene is TRBV13, the J gene TRBJ1-2; perhaps TRBD1 as D (5 bases). Germline loops: CDR1 PRHDT, CDR2 FYEKMQ (reference sequence). CDR3 size: 13 residues. V dropped 7 bases and J dropped 8 bases, with 17 bases sitting between them.

The chain is built from TRBV4-1 and TRBJ2-3; D may be TRBD2 (5 bases). The germline V gene encodes CDR1 MGHRA and CDR2 YSYEKL. Trimming left V 6 bases short and J 2 bases short, with 6 bases between. CDR3 size: 12 residues. The CDR3 sequence: CASRDFTDTQYF. In DNA form, the CDR3 reads TGCGCCAGCAGGGACTTCACAGATACGCAGTATTTT.

The V call is TRBV27, the J call TRBJ1-1, with a weak D call TRBD1 (5 bases). CDR3 length equals 14 residues. The V gene's germline CDR1 is MNHEY and CDR2 SMNVEV (reference sequence). V lost 0 bases, J lost 2 bases, and 7 bases lay in between. The CDR3 reads CASSLSRVNTEAFF. The CDR3 nucleotides are TGTGCCAGCAGTTTATCCAGGGTAAACACTGAAGCTTTCTTT.

This chain connects TRBV5-4 to TRBJ1-1; D uncertain. V shed 8 bases and J shed 5 bases, with 13 bases lying between them. The CDR3 runs 12 residues. Per germline, CDR1 SGHNT and CDR2 YYREEE (reference sequence). CDR3 in amino acids: CASHEGGTEAFF. CDR3 nucleotides: TGTGCCAGTCACGAGGGAGGAACTGAAGCTTTCTTT.

The rearrangement joins TRBV7-9 to TRBJ2-7; 8 positions agree with TRBD1. The V segment lost 8 bases and the J segment 1 base; nucleotides outside the gene matches: 4. The CDR3 is 13 amino acids. The germline V gene encodes CDR1 SEHNR and CDR2 FQNEAQ (reference sequence). The CDR3 DNA is TGTGCCAGCGAGTGGACAGGGTCCTACGAGCAGTACTTC. Residues: CASEWTGSYEQYF.

The V call is TRBV30, the J call TRBJ1-1; D uncertain. Germline CDR1 and CDR2: GTSNPN and SVGIG (reference sequence). Trimming took 5 bases from V and 0 from J, leaving 7 bases between them. This CDR3 spans 12 amino acids. CDR3 loop: CAWGPLNTEAFF. DNA for the CDR3: TGTGCCTGGGGACCCCTGAACACTGAAGCTTTCTTT.

The V gene is TRBV6-2 or TRBV6-3, the J gene TRBJ1-2; D call uncertain. Germline V lookup: CDR1 MNHEY, CDR2 SVGEGT. The CDR3 extends over 12 amino acids. V lost 6 bases to trimming and J lost 4 bases, with 9 bases between them. CDR3 DNA: TGTGCCAGCAGAACGCTACTCTATGGCTACACCTTC. Residues: CASRTLLYGYTF.

The rearrangement links TRBV24-1 to TRBJ2-2; D is perhaps TRBD1 or TRBD2 (5 bases each). The germline gives CDR1 KGHDR, CDR2 SFDVKD. V was cut by 5 bases and J by 5 bases, with 8 bases left in between. The length of the CDR3 is 13 residues. CDR3 sequence (DNA): TGTGCCACCAGTGTCGGGACGACCGGGGAGCTGTTTTTT. Translated: CATSVGTTGELFF.

CDR3 amino acids: CSVVAAAQYF. The CDR3 DNA sequence: TGCAGCGTTGTGGCAGCGGCGCAGTACTTC. V is TRBV29-1 and J is TRBJ2-7; weak D call: TRBD2 (5 bases). Germline CDR1 reads SQVTM; CDR2 reads ANQGSEA. Trimming shortened V by 4 bases and J by 9 bases, and 10 bases separated the two germline ends. The length of the CDR3 is 10 residues.

The chain joins TRBV4-2 to TRBJ2-1, with TRBD2 identical over 7 bases. Per the germline V gene, CDR1 is LGHNA and CDR2 is YNFKEQ. The CDR3 spans 17 residues. Unmatched junction bases numbered 7, after V lost 1 base and J lost 1 base. CDR3 bases: TGTGCCAGCAGCCAAGTAAGGGCGGGAGAGTCCTACAATGAGCAGTTCTTC. This encodes CASSQVRAGESYNEQFF.

The CDR3 DNA follows: TGTGCCAGTAGTATAGCCTACTCCGGAGGAGGGCAGGAGCAGTACTTC. This translates into CASSIAYSGGGQEQYF. The rearrangement joins TRBV19 to TRBJ2-7; D might be TRBD2 (6 bases). The germline gives CDR1 LNHDA, CDR2 SQIVND (reference sequence). V gave up 1 base and J gave up 7 bases, with 20 bases separating them. CDR3 length: 16 amino acids.

The V call is TRBV30, the J call TRBJ2-2; D is ambiguous. V lost 3 bases to trimming and J lost 5 bases, with 13 bases between them. Per the germline V gene, CDR1 is GTSNPN and CDR2 is SVGIG (reference sequence). The CDR3 covers 14 residues. The CDR3 reads CAWSLWGSTGELFF. In DNA, the CDR3 is TGTGCCTGGAGCCTGTGGGGTTCGACCGGGGAGCTGTTTTTT.